Presented here are 24 T cell receptor beta chains from one specimen sequenced in a study of blood T cell repertoires in COVID-19. Generated by immunoSEQ multiplex PCR, the TCRdb table keeps only in-frame clones and is missing some. The repertoire holds approximately 100,000 clones, around 90% seen once, with 5.1% in the top ten. The sample comprised peripheral blood. The receptors here all came from a human donor in a cohort sampled during active COVID-19.

The chain is built from TRBV5-1 and TRBJ1-4; TRBD1 aligns across 7 bases. The germline gives CDR1 SGHRS, CDR2 YFSETQ. The CDR3 contains 15 residues. V gave up 4 bases and J gave up 0 bases; unmatched junction bases: 3. The CDR3 sequence: CASSGTGATNEKLFF. The CDR3 DNA reads as TGCGCCAGCAGCGGAACAGGGGCAACTAATGAAAAACTGTTTTTT.

This chain connects TRBV5-1 to TRBJ1-5, with a tentative D call TRBD1 (6 bases). The CDR3 length is 15 residues. Trimming took 0 bases from V and 0 from J, leaving 7 bases between them. In germline, CDR1 is SGHRS, CDR2 YFSETQ. CDR3 nucleotide sequence: TGCGCCAGCAGCTTGGGACAGGCTAGCAATCAGCCCCAGCATTTT. Its protein product is CASSLGQASNQPQHF. The entire variable domain, with the rest obtained from reference TRBV5-1 and TRBJ1-5, is as follows: KAGVTQTPRYLIKTRGQQVTLSCSPISGHRSVSWYQQTPGQGLQFLFEYFSETQRNKGNFPGRFSGRQFSNSRSEMNVSTLELGDSALYLCASSLGQASNQPQHFGDGTRLSIL.

The chain couples TRBV6-6 to TRBJ1-1; TRBD1 matches at 9 bases. Trimming took 10 bases from V and 1 from J; bases not matched to a gene: 1. The CDR3 is made up of 12 amino acids. Per the germline V gene, CDR1 is MNHNY and CDR2 is SVGAGI (reference sequence). The CDR3 DNA is TGTGCCACGACAGGGGGGAACACTGAAGCTTTCTTT. It encodes CATTGGNTEAFF.

The chain is built from TRBV6-5 and TRBJ2-3; no definite D call. V lost 7 bases and J 0 bases, leaving 14 bases between the germline ends. Germline loops: CDR1 MNHEY, CDR2 SVGAGI. The CDR3 contains 15 residues. The CDR3 is CASNLATASTDTQYF. For the CDR3, the DNA is TGTGCCAGCAATTTGGCCACAGCTAGCACAGATACGCAGTATTTT.

The J gene is TRBJ1-1, the V gene TRBV7-9, with 7 bases aligning to TRBD1. Unmatched junction bases numbered 1, after V lost 5 bases and J lost 1 base. The CDR3 sequence is 13 residues long. The germline gives CDR1 SEHNR, CDR2 FQNEAQ (reference sequence). In DNA form, the CDR3 reads TGTGCCAGCAGCCGACAGGGGAACACTGAAGCTTTCTTT. Residues: CASSRQGNTEAFF.

V gene TRBV10-3 combines with J gene TRBJ2-7, with TRBD2 matching 11 bases. Germline CDR1 is ENHRY and CDR2 is SYGVKD. The CDR3 runs 14 residues. V lost 7 bases and J lost 2; bases outside the gene matches: 4. CDR3: CAIKGTSGAYEQYF. CDR3 bases: TGTGCCATCAAGGGGACTAGCGGCGCCTACGAGCAGTACTTC.

This clone was seen a few times. The genes are TRBV20-1 and TRBJ2-1, with no clear D. Germline V lookup: CDR1 DFQATT, CDR2 SNEGSKA (reference sequence). CDR3 size: 14 residues. With 3 bases removed from V and 1 base from J, the gap between germline ends came to 10 bases. This CDR3 is CSASRLESYNEQFF. CDR3 DNA sequence: TGCAGTGCTAGTCGTCTAGAGTCCTACAATGAGCAGTTCTTC.

V usage is TRBV30 and J usage is TRBJ2-1; TRBD2 aligns across 13 bases. This CDR3 has 16 amino acids. Trimming at V came to 3 bases and at J to 0 bases, leaving 2 bases not matched to a gene. Per the germline V gene, CDR1 is GTSNPN and CDR2 is SVGIG (reference sequence). CDR3: CAWSGLAGDSYNEQFF. The DNA of the CDR3 is TGTGCCTGGAGCGGACTAGCGGGGGACTCCTACAATGAGCAGTTCTTC.

V and J are TRBV5-6 and TRBJ2-1; D not certain. The CDR3 runs to 13 residues. Looked up from germline, CDR1 is SGHDT and CDR2 is YYEEEE. V lost 2 bases and J 8 bases, leaving 11 bases between the germline ends. This CDR3 is CASSFSAPYEQFF. The CDR3 bases are TGTGCCAGCAGCTTTAGTGCCCCCTATGAGCAGTTCTTC.

This chain links TRBV6-1 with TRBJ2-4, with D perhaps matching TRBD2 (5 bases). V was shortened by 0 bases and J by 8 bases, with 11 bases between the two germline ends. The germline gives CDR1 MNHNS, CDR2 SASEGT. The length of the CDR3 is 14 residues. CDR3 sequence (DNA): TGTGCCAGCAGTGAAGCGAGATTGCGGGACATTCAGTACTTC. Translated, it gives CASSEARLRDIQYF.

The rearrangement links TRBV28 to TRBJ2-2; D possibly corresponds to TRBD1 (6 bases). The CDR3 is 15 residues long. V lost 1 base, J lost 5 bases, and 11 bases lay in between. Germline V gene sequence: CDR1 MDHEN, CDR2 SYDVKM. This chain's CDR3 is CASSLLQGGTGELFF. The CDR3 DNA is TGTGCCAGCAGTTTATTACAGGGTGGTACCGGGGAGCTGTTTTTT. The whole variable domain, filled in from reference TRBV28 and TRBJ2-2, reads DVKVTQSSRYLVKRTGEKVFLECVQDMDHENMFWYRQDPGLGLRLIYFSYDVKMKEKGDIPEGYSVSREKKERFSLILESASTNQTSMYLCASSLLQGGTGELFFGEGSRLTVL.

In its sample, this clone was seen once. The chain joins TRBV4-1 to TRBJ2-3; 9 positions agree with TRBD2. Germline trimming cut 2 bases from V and 7 bases from J; bases unmatched to any gene: 10. Germline lookup yields CDR1 MGHRA and CDR2 YSYEKL. The CDR3 is made up of 16 amino acids. This chain's CDR3 is CASSQRNSGSSNTQYF. The CDR3 coding sequence is TGCGCCAGCAGCCAACGTAATAGCGGGAGCAGTAATACGCAGTATTTT.

This chain links TRBV2 with TRBJ1-2; 7 bases are shared with TRBD1. Per the germline V gene, CDR1 is SNHLY and CDR2 is FYNNEI. The length of the CDR3 is 14 residues. Trimming took 8 bases from V and 4 from J; bases not matched to a gene: 10. CDR3 bases: TGTGCCAGCTTCTGGGACAGAGGGACCTATGGCTACACCTTC. It encodes CASFWDRGTYGYTF.

This clone occurred once. The chain combines TRBV20-1 with TRBJ2-1; tentatively, D is TRBD2 (5 bases). CDR1 and CDR2 (germline): DFQATT, SNEGSKA (reference sequence). The CDR3 runs 11 residues. The V end lost 5 bases, the J end lost 7 bases, and 9 bases lay between the germline ends. The DNA of the CDR3 is TGCAGTGCTCCACTAGTAAATGAGCAGTTCTTC. Its protein is CSAPLVNEQFF.

The chain joins TRBV4-3 to TRBJ1-6; 11 nucleotides agree with TRBD1. J lost 8 bases, V lost 9 bases, and 15 bases had no gene match. The CDR3 runs to 17 residues. Germline-derived CDR1 and CDR2 are LGHNA and YSLEER. The CDR3 reads CASAPGTGGWVDSPLHF. CDR3 DNA: TGCGCCAGTGCTCCCGGGACAGGGGGGTGGGTTGATTCACCCCTCCACTTT.

V is TRBV27 and J is TRBJ1-1; D not certain. CDR1 is MNHEY and CDR2 is SMNVEV in the germline V gene (reference sequence). Trimming removed 8 bases at V and 8 bases at J, with 12 bases between. The CDR3 is 11 amino acids. The CDR3 here is CASSTEGEAFF. In DNA, the CDR3 is TGTGCCAGCTCAACGGAGGGAGAAGCTTTCTTT.

The gene calls are TRBV4-1 and TRBJ2-3, with D unresolved. Per the germline V gene, CDR1 is MGHRA and CDR2 is YSYEKL. Trimming removed 2 bases at V and 3 bases at J, with 6 bases between. CDR3 length: 13 residues. CDR3 bases: TGCGCCAGCAGCCAACCAGAAACAGATACGCAGTATTTT. Its protein is CASSQPETDTQYF.

The chain has TRBV5-8 and TRBJ1-5, with 7 bases lining up with TRBD1. This CDR3 is 12 amino acids long. Germline CDR1 reads SGHTS; CDR2 reads YDEGEE. Trimming cost V 4 bases and J 8 bases; bases outside gene matches: 3. The CDR3 is CASSRGQEPQHF. CDR3 nucleotides: TGTGCCAGCAGCCGAGGACAGGAGCCCCAGCATTTT.

This clone was seen more than once but under ten times. The chain recombines TRBV3-1 (or the pseudogene TRBV3-2) with TRBJ1-3; D is unclear. V was shortened by 1 base and J by 0 bases, with 7 bases between the two germline ends. The CDR3 length is 15 residues. Germline assignment: CDR1 LGHDT and CDR2 YNNKEL (reference sequence). The CDR3 DNA reads TGTGCCAGCAGCCAAGGACTCATCTCTGGAAACACCATATATTTT. Its protein product is CASSQGLISGNTIYF.

V gene TRBV27 combines with J gene TRBJ2-5; the match to TRBD1 covers 9 bases. The V gene's germline CDR1 is MNHEY and CDR2 SMNVEV (reference sequence). The CDR3 loop spans 20 amino acids. After removal of 3 bases from V and 5 bases from J, the junction contained 22 bases not matched to a gene. The CDR3 region has the DNA TGTGCCAGCAGTTTTCAAACCCCCGGGACAGGGACAGGGATACGGGAGACCCAGTACTTC. The encoded protein is CASSFQTPGTGTGIRETQYF.

The DNA of the CDR3 is TGTGCCAGCAGCTCCCCGATCAGCGGGCCGCACTACGAGCAGTACTTC. This translates into CASSSPISGPHYEQYF. The chain has TRBV11-2 and TRBJ2-7, with a possible D match to TRBD2 (6 bases). Germline loops: CDR1 SGHAT, CDR2 FQNNGV. This CDR3 spans 16 amino acids. V was clipped by 4 bases and J by 3 bases, with 19 bases between them.

The rearrangement links TRBV18 to TRBJ2-1, with D possibly matching TRBD1 (6 bases). V dropped 6 bases and J dropped 4 bases, with 10 bases sitting between them. CDR1 is KGHSH, CDR2 LQKENI, per germline. This CDR3 has 13 residues. The CDR3 sequence is CASSPGQYNEQFF. DNA for the CDR3: TGTGCCAGCTCGCCAGGACAGTACAATGAGCAGTTCTTC.

V gene TRBV9 combines with J gene TRBJ2-3; 8 nucleotides align to TRBD2. V trimming: 3 bases; J trimming: 6 bases; junction bases outside the gene matches: 15. The CDR3 runs to 17 residues. Germline CDR1 is SGDLS and CDR2 is YYNGEE. The CDR3 nucleotides read TGTGCCAGCAGCGAACCGGGTGGAGCGGGGGTCACGGATACGCAGTATTTT. Protein: CASSEPGGAGVTDTQYF.

V gene TRBV24-1 combines with J gene TRBJ2-5; a possible D gene is TRBD1 (5 bases). Trimming removed 10 bases from V and 13 bases from J, with 18 bases in between. CDR1 KGHDR and CDR2 SFDVKD come from the germline V gene. The CDR3 sequence is 11 residues long. This CDR3 reads CATSLGQKMYF. CDR3 nucleotide sequence: TGTGCCACTAGTTTGGGGCAGAAAATGTACTTC.